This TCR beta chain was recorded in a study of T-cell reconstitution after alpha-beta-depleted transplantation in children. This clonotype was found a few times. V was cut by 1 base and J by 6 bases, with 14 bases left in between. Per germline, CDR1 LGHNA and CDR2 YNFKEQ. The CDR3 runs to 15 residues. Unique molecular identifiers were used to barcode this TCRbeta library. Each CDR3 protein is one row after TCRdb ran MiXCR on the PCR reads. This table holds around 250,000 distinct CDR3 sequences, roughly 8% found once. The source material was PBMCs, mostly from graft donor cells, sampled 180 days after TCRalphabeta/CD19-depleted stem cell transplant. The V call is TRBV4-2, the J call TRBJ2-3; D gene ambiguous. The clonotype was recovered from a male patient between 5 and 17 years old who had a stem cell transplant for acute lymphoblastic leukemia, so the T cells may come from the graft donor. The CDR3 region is CASSQGRIGPDTQYF. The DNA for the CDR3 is TGTGCCAGCAGCCAAGGGCGCATAGGTCCGGATACGCAGTATTTT.